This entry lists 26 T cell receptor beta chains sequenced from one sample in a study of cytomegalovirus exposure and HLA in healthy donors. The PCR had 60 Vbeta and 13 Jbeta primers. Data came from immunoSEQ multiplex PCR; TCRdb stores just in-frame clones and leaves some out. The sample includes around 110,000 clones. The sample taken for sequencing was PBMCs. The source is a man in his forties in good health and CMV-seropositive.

In DNA form, the CDR3 reads TGCGCCAGCAGTAACAGGGCTGACTATGGCTACACCTTC. Protein sequence: CASSNRADYGYTF. V and J are TRBV10-1 and TRBJ1-2; TRBD1 is a possible D gene (6 bases). Germline V gives CDR1 WNHNN, CDR2 SYGVQD (reference sequence). Trimming shortened V by 5 bases and J by 3 bases, and 10 bases separated the two germline ends. The CDR3 is made up of 13 amino acids.

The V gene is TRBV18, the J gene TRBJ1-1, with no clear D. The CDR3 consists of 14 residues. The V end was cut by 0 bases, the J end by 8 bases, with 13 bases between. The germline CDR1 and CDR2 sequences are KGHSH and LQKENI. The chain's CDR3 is CASSPPTRGQEAFF. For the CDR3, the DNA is TGTGCCAGCTCACCACCCACTCGAGGGCAGGAAGCTTTCTTT. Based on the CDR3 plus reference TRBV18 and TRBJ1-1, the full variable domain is NAGVMQNPRHLVRRRGQEARLRCSPMKGHSHVYWYRQLPEEGLKFMVYLQKENIIDESGMPKERFSAEFPKEGPSILRIQQVVRGDSAAYFCASSPPTRGQEAFFGQGTRLTVV.

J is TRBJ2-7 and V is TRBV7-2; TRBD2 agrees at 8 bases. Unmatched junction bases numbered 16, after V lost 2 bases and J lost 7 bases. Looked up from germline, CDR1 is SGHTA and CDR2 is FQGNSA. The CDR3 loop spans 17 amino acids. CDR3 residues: CASSLSTLGLAGSEQYF. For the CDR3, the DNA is TGTGCCAGCAGCTTATCGACACTGGGGCTAGCGGGCTCTGAGCAGTACTTC.

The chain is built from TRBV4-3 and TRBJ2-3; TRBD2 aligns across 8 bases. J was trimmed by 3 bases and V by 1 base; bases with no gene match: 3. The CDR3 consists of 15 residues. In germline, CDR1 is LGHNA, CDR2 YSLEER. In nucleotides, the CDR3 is TGCGCCAGCAGCCAAGGACTAGCGTTAACAGATACGCAGTATTTT. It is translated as CASSQGLALTDTQYF.

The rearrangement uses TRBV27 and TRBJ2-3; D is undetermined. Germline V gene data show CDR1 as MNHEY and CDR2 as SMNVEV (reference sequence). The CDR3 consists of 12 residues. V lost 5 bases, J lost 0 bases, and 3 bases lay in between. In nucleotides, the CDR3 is TGTGCCAGCAGTCCGAGCACAGATACGCAGTATTTT. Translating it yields CASSPSTDTQYF.

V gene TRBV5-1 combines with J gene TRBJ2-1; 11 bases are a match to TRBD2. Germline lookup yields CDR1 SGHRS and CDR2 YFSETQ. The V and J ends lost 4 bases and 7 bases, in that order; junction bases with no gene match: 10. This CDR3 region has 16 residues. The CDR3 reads CASSQTSGSFVNEQFF. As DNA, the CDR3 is TGCGCCAGCAGCCAAACTAGCGGGAGTTTTGTTAATGAGCAGTTCTTC.

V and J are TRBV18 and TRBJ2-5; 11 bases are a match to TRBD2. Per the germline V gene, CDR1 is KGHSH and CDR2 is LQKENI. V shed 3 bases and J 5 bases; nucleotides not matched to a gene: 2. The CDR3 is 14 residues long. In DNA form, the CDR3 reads TGTGCCAGCTCACCGGCTAGCGGGAGGGAGACCCAGTACTTC. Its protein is CASSPASGRETQYF.

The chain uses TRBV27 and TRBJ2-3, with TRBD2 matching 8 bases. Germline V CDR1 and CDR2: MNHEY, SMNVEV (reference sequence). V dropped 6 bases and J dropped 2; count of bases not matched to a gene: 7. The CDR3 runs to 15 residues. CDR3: CASRFAGGYTDTQYF. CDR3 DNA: TGTGCCAGCAGATTCGCGGGAGGATACACAGATACGCAGTATTTT.

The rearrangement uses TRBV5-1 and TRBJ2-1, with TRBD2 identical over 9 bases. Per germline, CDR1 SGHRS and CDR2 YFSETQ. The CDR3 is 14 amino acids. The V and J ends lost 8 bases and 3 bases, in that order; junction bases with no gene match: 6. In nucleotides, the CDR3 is TGCGCCAGTGCCGCGGGAGGGCTCTACAATGAGCAGTTCTTC. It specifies CASAAGGLYNEQFF. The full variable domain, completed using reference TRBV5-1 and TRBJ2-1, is KAGVTQTPRYLIKTRGQQVTLSCSPISGHRSVSWYQQTPGQGLQFLFEYFSETQRNKGNFPGRFSGRQFSNSRSEMNVSTLELGDSALYLCASAAGGLYNEQFFGPGTRLTVL.

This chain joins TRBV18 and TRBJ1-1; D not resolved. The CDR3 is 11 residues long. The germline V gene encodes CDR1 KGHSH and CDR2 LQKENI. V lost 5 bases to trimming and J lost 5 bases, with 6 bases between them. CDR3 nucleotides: TGTGCCAGCTCAACGCGGACTGAAGCTTTCTTT. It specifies CASSTRTEAFF. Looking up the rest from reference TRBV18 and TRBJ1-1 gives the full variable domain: NAGVMQNPRHLVRRRGQEARLRCSPMKGHSHVYWYRQLPEEGLKFMVYLQKENIIDESGMPKERFSAEFPKEGPSILRIQQVVRGDSAAYFCASSTRTEAFFGQGTRLTVV.

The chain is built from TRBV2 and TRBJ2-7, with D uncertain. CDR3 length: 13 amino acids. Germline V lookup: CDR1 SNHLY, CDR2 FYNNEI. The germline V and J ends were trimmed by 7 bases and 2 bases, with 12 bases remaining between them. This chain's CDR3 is CASNNGSPYEQYF. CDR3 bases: TGTGCCAGCAATAACGGTTCACCCTACGAGCAGTACTTC.

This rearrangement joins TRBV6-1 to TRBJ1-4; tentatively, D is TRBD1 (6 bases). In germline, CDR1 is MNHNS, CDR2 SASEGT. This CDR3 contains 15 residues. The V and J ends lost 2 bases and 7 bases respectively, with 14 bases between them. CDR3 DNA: TGTGCCAGCAGTGAACCTACAGGGTTGGTTGAAAAACTGTTTTTT. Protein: CASSEPTGLVEKLFF.

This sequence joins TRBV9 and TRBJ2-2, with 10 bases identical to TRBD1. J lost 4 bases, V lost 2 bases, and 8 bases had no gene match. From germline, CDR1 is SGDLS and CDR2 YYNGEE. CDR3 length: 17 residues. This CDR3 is CASSVRRQGAGTGELFF. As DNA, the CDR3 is TGTGCCAGCAGCGTGAGGAGACAGGGGGCTGGCACCGGGGAGCTGTTTTTT.

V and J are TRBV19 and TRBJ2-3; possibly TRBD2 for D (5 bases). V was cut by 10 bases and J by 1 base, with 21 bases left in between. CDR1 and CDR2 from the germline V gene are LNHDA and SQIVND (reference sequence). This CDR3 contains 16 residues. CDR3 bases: TGTGCCACTTCAGACGTCGGGGAGACGGGCACAGATACGCAGTATTTT. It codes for CATSDVGETGTDTQYF.

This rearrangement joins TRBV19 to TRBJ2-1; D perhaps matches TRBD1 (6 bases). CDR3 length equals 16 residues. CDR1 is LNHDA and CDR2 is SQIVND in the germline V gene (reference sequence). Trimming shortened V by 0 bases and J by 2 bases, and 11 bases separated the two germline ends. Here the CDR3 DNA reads TGTGCCAGTAGTATAGATGGGACAATCGCCTACAATGAGCAGTTCTTC. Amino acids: CASSIDGTIAYNEQFF. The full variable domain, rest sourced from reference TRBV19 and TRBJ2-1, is DGGITQSPKYLFRKEGQNVTLSCEQNLNHDAMYWYRQDPGQGLRLIYYSQIVNDFQKGDIAEGYSVSREKKESFPLTVTSAQKNPTAFYLCASSIDGTIAYNEQFFGPGTRLTVL.

The CDR3 loop reads CASRAQGSSGYTF. DNA of the CDR3: TGTGCCAGCAGAGCACAGGGGAGCTCAGGCTACACCTTC. The chain combines TRBV6-5 with TRBJ1-2, with 7 positions matching TRBD1. Germline V gene lookup returns CDR1 MNHEY and CDR2 SVGAGI. This CDR3 is built from 13 residues. V was pared by 6 bases and J by 8 bases, with 9 bases of the junction left unmatched.

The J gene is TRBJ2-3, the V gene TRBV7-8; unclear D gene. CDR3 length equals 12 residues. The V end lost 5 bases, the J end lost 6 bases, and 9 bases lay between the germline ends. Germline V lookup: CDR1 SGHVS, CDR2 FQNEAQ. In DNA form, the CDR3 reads TGTGCCAGCAGCCCCAGCGCGGATACGCAGTATTTT. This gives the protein CASSPSADTQYF. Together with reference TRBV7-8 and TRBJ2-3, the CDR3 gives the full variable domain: GAGVSQSPRYKVAKRGQDVALRCDPISGHVSLFWYQQALGQGPEFLTYFQNEAQLDKSGLPSDRFFAERPEGSVSTLKIQRTQQEDSAVYLCASSPSADTQYFGPGTRLTVL.

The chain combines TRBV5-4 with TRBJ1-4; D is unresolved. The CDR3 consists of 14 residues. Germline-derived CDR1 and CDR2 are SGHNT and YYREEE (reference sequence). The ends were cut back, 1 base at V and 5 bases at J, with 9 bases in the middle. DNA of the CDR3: TGTGCCAGCAGCTTGAGGTCGGGGAATGAAAAACTGTTTTTT. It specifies CASSLRSGNEKLFF.

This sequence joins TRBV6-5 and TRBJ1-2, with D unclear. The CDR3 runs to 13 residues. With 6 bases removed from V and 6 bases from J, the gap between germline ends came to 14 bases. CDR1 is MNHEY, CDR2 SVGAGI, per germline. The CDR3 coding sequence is TGTGCCAGCAGCCCCCCGGGGAGGGATGGCTACACCTTC. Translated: CASSPPGRDGYTF.

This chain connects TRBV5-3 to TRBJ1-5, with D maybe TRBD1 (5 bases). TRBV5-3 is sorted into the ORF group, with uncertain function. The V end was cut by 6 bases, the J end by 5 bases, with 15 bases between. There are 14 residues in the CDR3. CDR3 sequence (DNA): TGTGCCAGAATGAGTTCGGGGGGAGATCAGCCCCAGCATTTT. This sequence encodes CARMSSGGDQPQHF.

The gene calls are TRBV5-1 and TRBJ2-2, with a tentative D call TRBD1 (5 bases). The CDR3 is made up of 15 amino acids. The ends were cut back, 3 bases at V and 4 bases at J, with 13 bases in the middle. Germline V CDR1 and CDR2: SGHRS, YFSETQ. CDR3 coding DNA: TGCGCCAGCAGCTCGAACGTCCAGGGCACCGGGGAGCTGTTTTTT. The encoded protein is CASSSNVQGTGELFF.

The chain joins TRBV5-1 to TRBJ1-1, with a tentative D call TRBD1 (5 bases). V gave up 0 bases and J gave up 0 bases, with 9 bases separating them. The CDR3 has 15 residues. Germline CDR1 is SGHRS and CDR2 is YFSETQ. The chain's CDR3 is CASSLGATVNTEAFF. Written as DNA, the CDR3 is TGCGCCAGCAGCTTGGGTGCGACAGTGAACACTGAAGCTTTCTTT.

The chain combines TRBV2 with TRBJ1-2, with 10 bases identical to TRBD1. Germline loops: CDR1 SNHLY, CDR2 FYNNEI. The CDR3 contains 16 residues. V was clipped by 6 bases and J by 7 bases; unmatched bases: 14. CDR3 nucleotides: TGTGCCAGCAGGGATTACGGACAGGGGGAAGGGGTTGGCTACACCTTC. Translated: CASRDYGQGEGVGYTF.

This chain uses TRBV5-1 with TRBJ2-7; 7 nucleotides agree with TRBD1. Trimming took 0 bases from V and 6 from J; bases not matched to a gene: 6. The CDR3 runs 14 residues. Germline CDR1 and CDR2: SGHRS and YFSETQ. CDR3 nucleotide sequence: TGCGCCAGCAGCTTGGGGACAGGCCTTATCGAGCAGTACTTC. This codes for CASSLGTGLIEQYF.

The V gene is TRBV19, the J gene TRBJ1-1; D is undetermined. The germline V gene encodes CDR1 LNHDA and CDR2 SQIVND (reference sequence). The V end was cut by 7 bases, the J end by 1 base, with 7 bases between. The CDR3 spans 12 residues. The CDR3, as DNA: TGTGCCAGTATAGATGGGAACACTGAAGCTTTCTTT. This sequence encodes CASIDGNTEAFF.

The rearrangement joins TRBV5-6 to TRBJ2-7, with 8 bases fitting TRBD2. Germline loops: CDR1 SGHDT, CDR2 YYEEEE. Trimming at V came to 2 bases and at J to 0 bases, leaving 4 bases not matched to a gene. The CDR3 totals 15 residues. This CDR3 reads CASSLLAADSYEQYF. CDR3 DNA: TGTGCCAGCAGCTTACTAGCGGCCGACTCCTACGAGCAGTACTTC.